A single sample gave rise to the 29 T cell receptor beta chains below, sequenced in a study of regulatory T cells in long-lasting Graves disease. The TCR beta library used iRepertoire HTBI primers with Arm-PCR amplification of CDR3. TCRdb re-called the multiplex PCR reads with MiXCR, one entry per CDR3 protein. The sample has roughly 500,000 distinct CDR3 sequences, 20% to 25% seen once; the top ten hold 7.1%. Time point defined: persistent/refractory GD, antithyroid drugs over 5 years with positive TRAb. With RNA extracted from PBMCs as input, the TCR library was made. Sequences were derived from peripheral blood mononuclear cells (PBMCs), sampled when the disease was refractory, from a patient treated with antithyroid drugs. The receptors come from a female donor with Graves disease.

The V and J genes are TRBV7-2 and TRBJ1-5; no clear D gene. The germline CDR1 and CDR2 sequences are SGHTA and FQGNSA. Deletions cut 1 base from V and 8 bases from J, with 15 bases between. CDR3 length: 15 amino acids. The chain's CDR3 is CASSLEGGPWEPQHF. In nucleotides, the CDR3 is TGTGCCAGCAGCTTAGAGGGTGGCCCGTGGGAGCCCCAGCATTTT.

This clonotype has a count of ten or more. The chain carries TRBV6-1 and TRBJ1-6, with a tentative D call TRBD1 (5 bases). The ends were cut back, 7 bases at V and 7 bases at J, with 8 bases in the middle. From germline, CDR1 is MNHNS and CDR2 SASEGT. The CDR3 is 12 amino acids. The CDR3 coding sequence is TGTGCCAGCAAGACAGAGAATTCACCCCTCCACTTT. Translating gives CASKTENSPLHF.

The chain links TRBV24-1 to TRBJ2-1, with D maybe TRBD2 (6 bases). This CDR3 is built from 16 residues. Germline lookup yields CDR1 KGHDR and CDR2 SFDVKD. V lost 5 bases and J 7 bases, leaving 20 bases between the germline ends. Here the CDR3 DNA reads TGTGCCACCAGTGGCAAAGGGACTCTAGCTCCAAATGAGCAGTTCTTC. It codes for CATSGKGTLAPNEQFF.

This clonotype was seen only a few times. The rearrangement links TRBV6-2 or TRBV6-3 to TRBJ2-7, with a weak D call TRBD2 (5 bases). The ends were cut back, 2 bases at V and 5 bases at J, with 10 bases in the middle. The CDR3 consists of 13 residues. CDR1 and CDR2 from the germline V gene are MNHEY and SVGEGT. This CDR3 reads CASSYTDGNEQYF. DNA of the CDR3: TGTGCCAGCAGTTACACCGACGGGAACGAGCAGTACTTC.

This chain connects TRBV12-3 or TRBV12-4 to TRBJ1-2; D not resolved. The V end was cut by 3 bases, the J end by 8 bases, with 10 bases between. This CDR3 spans 12 amino acids. The CDR3 bases are TGTGCCAGCAGTTTCGGGGTTCTGGGCTACACCTTC. It specifies CASSFGVLGYTF.

This clonotype was recorded once. This may stem from a read error, because a much larger clone lies one nucleotide away. V gene TRBV28 combines with J gene TRBJ2-3; D call uncertain. The CDR3 covers 15 residues. Germline-derived CDR1 and CDR2 are MDHEN and SYDVKM. CDR3 DNA: TGTGCCAGCAGTTTGACATCGGACCACACAAATACGCAGTATTTT. Residues: CASSLTSDHTNTQYF.

The table lists this clonotype with many counts. This chain links TRBV6-2 or TRBV6-3 with TRBJ1-2; a weak D match, TRBD1 (6 bases). CDR3 length: 17 residues. Trimming shortened V by 0 bases and J by 6 bases, and 20 bases separated the two germline ends. CDR1 and CDR2 from the germline V gene are MNHEY and SVGEGT. The CDR3 DNA follows: TGTGCCAGCAGTTACTCGATTACGGGGGCAGGGTTCGATGGCTACACCTTC. It is translated as CASSYSITGAGFDGYTF.

This clonotype occurred a few times. The chain is built from TRBV10-3 and TRBJ2-7, with D unclear. The V and J ends lost 4 bases and 5 bases respectively, with 12 bases between them. Germline V CDR1 and CDR2: ENHRY, SYGVKD. The CDR3 extends over 13 amino acids. The CDR3 protein is CAISAGLYHEQYF. As DNA, the CDR3 is TGTGCCATCAGTGCGGGTCTGTACCACGAGCAGTACTTC.

This clonotype was recorded a few times. This chain connects TRBV20-1 to TRBJ2-5; a possible D gene is TRBD2 (7 bases). This CDR3 has 15 amino acids. Germline V gene lookup returns CDR1 DFQATT and CDR2 SNEGSKA (reference sequence). V dropped 0 bases and J dropped 9 bases, with 20 bases sitting between them. Written as DNA, the CDR3 is TGCAGTGCTAGAGATCCGGCCGGGGGGCGCGGACCCCAGTACTTC. Its translation: CSARDPAGGRGPQYF.

Notes on this clonotype: One base away lies a much larger clone, so this may be a sequencing read error. The CDR3 is CASSSGLYSGANVQTF. DNA of the CDR3: TGTGCCAGCAGTTCAGGACTGTACTCTGGGGCCAACGTCCAGACTTTC. The V call is TRBV28, the J call TRBJ2-6; D is possibly TRBD1 or TRBD2 (5 bases each). CDR3 length: 16 amino acids. Per the germline V gene, CDR1 is MDHEN and CDR2 is SYDVKM.

This clonotype has a handful of counts. This chain connects TRBV4-1 to TRBJ2-7; 8 bases are shared with TRBD2. Germline V gene lookup returns CDR1 MGHRA and CDR2 YSYEKL. The CDR3 sequence is 17 residues long. V lost 1 base to trimming and J lost 1 base; unmatched junction nucleotides: 9. This CDR3 is CASSQAPSASGSYEQYF. CDR3 coding DNA: TGCGCCAGCAGCCAAGCCCCCTCGGCTAGCGGGTCCTACGAGCAGTACTTC.

This clonotype was recorded many times. The V gene is TRBV12-3 or TRBV12-4, the J gene TRBJ1-6; no reliable D call. The CDR3 is made up of 16 amino acids. Trimming left V 7 bases short and J 8 bases short, with 21 bases between. In DNA form, the CDR3 reads TGTGCCAGCAAAACGACCCGAAAAACCCGGGATTCACCCCTCCACTTT. It is translated as CASKTTRKTRDSPLHF.

This clonotype was seen a handful of times. CDR3 DNA: TGTGCCAGCAGGCAACTGACAGGGTCTAATTCACCCCTCCACTTT. It codes for CASRQLTGSNSPLHF. The chain recombines TRBV6-1 with TRBJ1-6, with TRBD1 matching 7 bases. Germline CDR1 and CDR2: MNHNS and SASEGT. The V gene end was trimmed by 6 bases and the J gene end by 6 bases; junction bases not matched to a gene: 8. The CDR3 totals 15 residues.

This chain joins TRBV7-2 and TRBJ2-3; 16 bases are shared with TRBD2. CDR1 is SGHTA and CDR2 is FQGNSA in the germline V gene. V lost 4 bases and J lost 1; bases outside the gene matches: 5. The CDR3 sequence is 18 residues long. CDR3 bases: TGTGCCAGCAGCTCGGGACTAGCGGGAGGGATTGGCACAGATACGCAGTATTTT. It encodes CASSSGLAGGIGTDTQYF.

The CDR3: CAISETAGAGNTIYF. The DNA of the CDR3 is TGTGCCATCAGTGAGACAGCAGGGGCTGGAAACACCATATATTTT. This sequence joins TRBV10-3 and TRBJ1-3; D might be TRBD1 (6 bases). The CDR3 length is 15 residues. CDR1 and CDR2 from the germline V gene are ENHRY and SYGVKD. The V end lost 2 bases, the J end lost 2 bases, and 10 bases lay between the germline ends.

At least ten counts were recorded for this clonotype. The gene calls are TRBV7-9 and TRBJ1-1; possible D gene TRBD1, 5 bases. Germline V gene lookup returns CDR1 SEHNR and CDR2 FQNEAQ (reference sequence). Trimming removed 6 bases from V and 2 bases from J, with 13 bases in between. The CDR3 has 14 residues. CDR3 sequence (DNA): TGTGCCAGCAGATCGGGACTAACCAACACTGAAGCTTTCTTT. It codes for CASRSGLTNTEAFF.

This chain links TRBV15 with TRBJ1-4; unclear D gene. Germline values: CDR1 LNHNV, CDR2 YYDKDF (reference sequence). This CDR3 is 16 amino acids long. Trimming pared 1 base from V and 7 bases from J, leaving 16 bases between. CDR3 bases: TGTGCCACCAGCAGAGGACGGATCCTCTCGGGTGAAAAACTGTTTTTT. Its translation: CATSRGRILSGEKLFF.

This clonotype was detected ten times or more. The rearrangement links TRBV12-3 or TRBV12-4 to TRBJ2-5; TRBD2 aligns across 7 bases. V gave up 7 bases and J gave up 3 bases; unmatched junction bases: 8. The CDR3 length is 14 residues. The CDR3 nucleotides are TGTGCCAGCATTCTTGGGGGGAGGGAAGAGACCCAGTACTTC. Residues: CASILGGREETQYF.

This clonotype was seen ten or more times. The rearrangement uses TRBV20-1 and TRBJ2-4; D is unclear. The V end was cut by 6 bases, the J end by 3 bases, with 18 bases between. The CDR3 covers 15 residues. Germline CDR1 is DFQATT and CDR2 is SNEGSKA (reference sequence). CDR3 sequence: CSAETEILGKNIQYF. CDR3 sequence (DNA): TGCAGTGCCGAAACGGAGATACTTGGCAAAAACATTCAGTACTTC.

This clonotype came up once. V is TRBV5-6 and J is TRBJ2-7, with 7 bases that match TRBD2. With V trimmed by 4 bases and J by 5 bases, 15 bases remained unmatched. The CDR3 contains 16 residues. Per germline, CDR1 SGHDT and CDR2 YYEEEE. The CDR3 DNA is TGTGCCAGCAGCCCGCCCTGGGCGGGAGAAGGTAACGAGCAGTACTTC. It encodes CASSPPWAGEGNEQYF. Filled out from reference TRBV5-6 and TRBJ2-7, the complete variable domain reads DAGVTQSPTHLIKTRGQQVTLRCSPKSGHDTVSWYQQALGQGPQFIFQYYEEEERQRGNFPDRFSGHQFPNYSSELNVNALLLGDSALYLCASSPPWAGEGNEQYFGPGTRLTVT.

This chain joins TRBV19 and TRBJ1-2; 8 positions agree with TRBD1. Per germline, CDR1 LNHDA and CDR2 SQIVND (reference sequence). Unmatched junction bases numbered 11, after V lost 2 bases and J lost 9 bases. This CDR3 comprises 15 residues. DNA for the CDR3: TGTGCCAGTAGTATATTGGTGGACAGGGTTAACCGCTACACCTTC. Its protein product is CASSILVDRVNRYTF.

The V gene is TRBV2, the J gene TRBJ2-5, with 9 bases fitting TRBD2. Germline V CDR1 and CDR2: SNHLY, FYNNEI. V lost 3 bases, J lost 5 bases, and 7 bases stayed unmatched. The CDR3 runs to 15 residues. The chain's CDR3 is CASSEGGGAVETQYF. DNA of the CDR3: TGTGCCAGCAGTGAGGGCGGGGGGGCCGTCGAGACCCAGTACTTC.

This clonotype has just a few counts. The V call is TRBV27, the J call TRBJ2-3; 8 positions match TRBD2. Germline V gives CDR1 MNHEY, CDR2 SMNVEV (reference sequence). The CDR3 covers 16 residues. V lost 7 bases to trimming and J lost 4 bases; unmatched junction nucleotides: 13. CDR3 amino acids: CASTSGWSGGADTQYF. As DNA, the CDR3 is TGTGCCAGCACATCAGGATGGAGCGGGGGAGCAGATACGCAGTATTTT.

Ten or more counts support this clonotype. The CDR3 DNA reads TGTGCCAGCAGTGAGACATCGTACCAAGAGACCCAGTACTTC. Translated: CASSETSYQETQYF. The chain recombines TRBV12-3 or TRBV12-4 with TRBJ2-5; D not resolved. The V end was cut by 5 bases, the J end by 0 bases, with 10 bases between. The CDR3 totals 14 residues.

This chain uses TRBV2 with TRBJ1-5, with a possible D match to TRBD1 (5 bases). This CDR3 has 15 residues. V was trimmed by 7 bases and J by 6 bases, leaving 19 bases between them. In germline, CDR1 is SNHLY, CDR2 FYNNEI. This chain's CDR3 is CASTSRLRVFQPQHF. The CDR3, as DNA: TGTGCCAGCACCTCCAGGCTCAGGGTATTTCAGCCCCAGCATTTT.

The rearrangement joins TRBV7-9 to TRBJ1-2, with D possibly TRBD1 on 5 matching bases. V was cut by 3 bases and J by 8 bases, with 13 bases left in between. CDR1 is SEHNR and CDR2 is FQNEAQ in the germline V gene (reference sequence). The CDR3 contains 13 residues. The CDR3 bases are TGTGCCAGCAGCTTCGAGGGGCCTGGAGGCTACACCTTC. Encoded protein: CASSFEGPGGYTF. Complete variable domain (other parts from reference TRBV7-9 and TRBJ1-2): DTGVSQNPRHKITKRGQNVTFRCDPISEHNRLYWYRQTLGQGPEFLTYFQNEAQLEKSRLLSDRFSAERPKGSFSTLEIQRTEQGDSAMYLCASSFEGPGGYTFGSGTRLTVV.

The rearrangement joins TRBV12-3 or TRBV12-4 to TRBJ1-1; 10 nucleotides match TRBD1. The CDR3 runs 16 residues. V lost 5 bases and J lost 5; bases outside the gene matches: 11. CDR3 bases: TGTGCCAGCAGTCCGATACCCGGGACAGGGGAAACTGAAGCTTTCTTT. Translation: CASSPIPGTGETEAFF.

A word on this clonotype: A much larger clone differs from this one at a single base, so this may be a read error. The V and J genes are TRBV11-3 and TRBJ1-1; no clear D gene. The CDR3 contains 13 residues. V lost 5 bases, J lost 12 bases, and 19 bases lay in between. Per germline, CDR1 SGHNT and CDR2 YENEEA. The CDR3 DNA sequence: TGTGCCAGCAGCAGGGAGTCGTTCACTGGAACTTTCTTT. Translated, it gives CASSRESFTGTFF.

This chain connects TRBV27 to TRBJ1-4; D remains unclear. The CDR3 consists of 14 residues. CDR1 MNHEY and CDR2 SMNVEV come from the germline V gene (reference sequence). The V gene lost 3 bases and the J gene lost 6 bases, with 11 bases spanning the gap. CDR3: CASSLWTGDEKLFF. The CDR3 DNA follows: TGTGCCAGCAGTTTGTGGACGGGCGATGAAAAACTGTTTTTT.